The present T cell receptor beta chain was sequenced within a study of control samples from healthy donors and cancer patients. Some clones are missing from TCRdb's copy, which holds only in-frame ones; the method was immunoSEQ multiplex PCR. The sample has about 170,000 clones, almost 90% seen once; the top ten hold around 5.1%. The V gene lost 0 bases and the J gene lost 0 bases, with 7 bases spanning the gap. Germline V gives CDR1 SGHKS, CDR2 YYEKEE (reference sequence). This CDR3 is 15 amino acids long. The J gene is TRBJ1-5, the V gene TRBV5-5; D ambiguous. This sequence originates from a woman younger than 45 in good health. Sequenced input: blood. The CDR3 sequence: CASSLGVYSNQPQHF. CDR3 in DNA: TGTGCCAGCAGCTTGGGCGTCTATAGCAATCAGCCCCAGCATTTT.